This T cell receptor (beta chain) was found in a study of blood T cell repertoires in COVID-19 (dated by TCRdb to 2018 to 2020). Concerning the study at large: Samples from collaborators originated in the United States, Italy and Spain and spanned both the acute and convalescent phases of COVID-19. The prospective study material was composed of cDNA or gDNA derived from T cells, B-cell-depleted T cells, or PBMCs. Deeply sampled blood TCRbeta repertoires from subjects exposed to, actively infected with, or recovered from COVID-19 were included in the dataset. A freely available public database, intended as a resource for researchers studying the immune response to SARS-CoV-2, is where the repertoires were released. Samples came from the ongoing ImmuneRACE study (first 160 participants) plus 1,254 subjects from 6 global collaborators. The sample metadata nearly always contained a de-identified subject ID, COVID-19 status, age in years and sex. Where HLA class I and class II types were available, the types were taken from metadata supplied by the sample provider, not from assay-based typing. Results and caveats for the whole study, not just this receptor: Clinical and demographic metadata were provided uncurated, with the amount varying by source and participant.

The immunoSEQ Assay, a bias-controlled multiplex PCR, was used to amplify TCRbeta CDR3 regions from genomic DNA. On the authors' methods: Nucleated cell counts per sample were estimated from amplification of reference gene primers within the assay. To quantify the absolute abundance of each unique TCRbeta CDR3 rearrangement, sequence reads were collapsed and filtered. Productive Simpson clonality was computed per sample as the square root of Simpson's diversity index over productive rearrangements. The table comes from immuneACCESS by way of TCRdb, which keeps in-frame sequences with V and J called. Part of the clones is missing from these tables; in studies checked, under half for an unresolved V gene and the rest for unknown reasons. That table is the source of V, J and clone size, and D and trimming were worked out from the DNA. The sample yields some 130,000 clones; roughly nine tenths were counted once. The ten top clones hold roughly 5% of the sample.

Regarding this clone: Its recognized antigen is unknown. No base-level quality is on record; no much larger clone is a single base apart.

At one collaborating source in Seattle, patients were enrolled during active infection and were followed longitudinally through the course of disease. The collaborating institutions used their own protocols to collect whole blood in K2EDTA tubes. For TCRbeta analysis, collaborators shipped samples as frozen whole blood, isolated PBMCs, or DNA extracted from either of those sample types. From the germline V gene (reference sequence), CDR1 is SEHNR and CDR2 is FQNEAQ. CDR3 length: 14 amino acids, cysteine to phenylalanine. Only the CDR3 portion is preserved as DNA: 42 bases, with reading frame beginning at the first base. The V end loses 7 bases and the J end loses 6 bases, and a stretch of 16 bases separates them.

This sequence originates from a man aged 55-75 years with COVID-19, enrolled during active disease. Recombination linked TRBV7-9 to TRBJ2-1; TRBD2 might be the D gene, on 6 matching bases. Material for sequencing was peripheral blood. The DNA reads as follows: TGTGCCAGCATAGGGGACTCAACGAGCAATGAGCAGTTCTTC. The encoded protein is CASIGDSTSNEQFF.